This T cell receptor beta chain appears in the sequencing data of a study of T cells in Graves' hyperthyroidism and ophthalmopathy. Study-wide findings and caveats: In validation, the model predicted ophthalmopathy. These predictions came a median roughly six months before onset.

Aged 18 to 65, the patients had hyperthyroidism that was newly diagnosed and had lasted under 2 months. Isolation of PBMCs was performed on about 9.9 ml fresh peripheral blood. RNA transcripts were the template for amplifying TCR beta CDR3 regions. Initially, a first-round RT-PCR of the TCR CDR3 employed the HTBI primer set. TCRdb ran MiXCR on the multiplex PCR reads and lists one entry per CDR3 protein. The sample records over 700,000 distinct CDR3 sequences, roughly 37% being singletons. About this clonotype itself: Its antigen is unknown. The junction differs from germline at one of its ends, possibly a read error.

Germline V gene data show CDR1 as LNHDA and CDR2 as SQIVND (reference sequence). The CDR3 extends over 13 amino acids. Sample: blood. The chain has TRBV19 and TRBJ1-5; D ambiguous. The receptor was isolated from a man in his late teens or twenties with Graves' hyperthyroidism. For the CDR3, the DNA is TGTGCCAGTAGTACCCCGAGGAATCGGCCCCAGCATTTT. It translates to CASSTPRNRPQHF. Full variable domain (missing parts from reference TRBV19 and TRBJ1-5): DGGITQSPKYLFRKEGQNVTLSCEQNLNHDAMYWYRQDPGQGLRLIYYSQIVNDFQKGDIAEGYSVSREKKESFPLTVTSAQKNPTAFYLCASSTPRNRPQHFGDGTRLSIL.